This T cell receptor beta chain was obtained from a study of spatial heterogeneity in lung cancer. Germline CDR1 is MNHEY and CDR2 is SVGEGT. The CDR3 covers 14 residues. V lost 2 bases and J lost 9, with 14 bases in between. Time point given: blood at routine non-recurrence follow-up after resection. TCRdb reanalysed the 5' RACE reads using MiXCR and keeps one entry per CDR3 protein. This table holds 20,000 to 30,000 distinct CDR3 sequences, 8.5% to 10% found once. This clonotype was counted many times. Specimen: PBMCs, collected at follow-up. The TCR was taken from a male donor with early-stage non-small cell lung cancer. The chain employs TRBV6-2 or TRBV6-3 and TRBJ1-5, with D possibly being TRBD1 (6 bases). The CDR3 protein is CASSYGGPVWPQHF. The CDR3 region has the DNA TGTGCCAGCAGTTACGGGGGGCCCGTATGGCCCCAGCATTTT.